The rows below give T cell receptor beta chains drawn from one sample of a study of PD-L1 blockade in urothelial cancer. Sequencing used immunoSEQ multiplex PCR; TCRdb keeps in-frame clones, though not all of them. The sample gives fewer than 45,000 clones, 82% of which show up once; less than 3.5% is in the top ten. The sequenced sample was PBMCs, obtained around atezolizumab (anti-PD-L1) treatment. These TCRs come from a man aged 65 to 79 with urothelial cancer. The CDR3 runs from the conserved cysteine through the conserved F or W. The D gene is left open where the match is weak. Part of the rows lack a size; the others show once, few, many or a class for expanded clones.

>-|TRBJ2-2|TRBV5-1|-
TGCGCCAGCAGCCTCCGGACTTCCACCGGGGAGCTGTTTTTT
CASSLRTSTGELFF
>-|TRBJ2-3|TRBV18|TRBD1
TGTGCCAGCTCAGGGACAGGGGGCACAGATACGCAGTATTTT
CASSGTGGTDTQYF
>-|TRBJ2-7|TRBV6-1|-
TGTGCCAGCAGTGAAGGCCTAGCCTCCTCCTACGAGCAGTACTTC
CASSEGLASSYEQYF
>-|TRBJ1-1|TRBV6-1|TRBD1
TGTGCCAGCAACCCGCGACAGGGGAACACTGAAGCTTTCTTT
CASNPRQGNTEAFF
>few|TRBJ1-6|TRBV6-5|-
TGTGCCAGCAGATTCAGACAGGATAATTCACCCCTCCACTTT
CASRFRQDNSPLHF
>-|TRBJ2-5|TRBV19|TRBD1
TGTGCCAGTAGCCCCGGACAGGGGGGCGGGACCCAGTACTTC
CASSPGQGGGTQYF
>-|TRBJ1-1|TRBV28|-
TGTGCCAGCAGCCTGGGAGCCCCCCAAGCTTTCTTT
CASSLGAPQAFF
>once|TRBJ1-6|TRBV18|-
TGTGCCAGCTCAGCTACGGGACACTCGAGCTCCTATAATTCACCCCTCCACTTT
CASSATGHSSSYNSPLHF
>-|TRBJ2-7|TRBV4-3|-
TGCGCCAGCAGCCAAGTCTTCACAGTGATACAGACGGCCCACGAGCAGTACTTC
CASSQVFTVIQTAHEQYF
>once|TRBJ2-1|TRBV9|TRBD2
TGTGCCAGCAGCATACTAGCGGGGGGGACATACAATGAGCAGTTCTTC
CASSILAGGTYNEQFF
>-|TRBJ2-3|TRBV7-9|-
TGTGCCAGCAGCTCGCTTCTAAGGGGAACAGATACGCAGTATTTT
CASSSLLRGTDTQYF
>-|TRBJ2-7|TRBV18|-
TGTGCCAGCTCACCGGCTCGGGGAATCAACGAGCAGTACTTC
CASSPARGINEQYF
>-|TRBJ2-3|TRBV6-1|-
TGTGCCAGCAGTGAACCGACTGTAACAGATACGCAGTATTTT
CASSEPTVTDTQYF
>-|TRBJ1-5|TRBV25-1|-
TGTGCCAGCAGTGGGGGGGGTCAGCCCCAGCATTTT
CASSGGGQPQHF
>-|TRBJ1-1|TRBV6-4|-
TGTGCCAGCAGTGACACGAACAGGAACACTGAAGCTTTCTTT
CASSDTNRNTEAFF
>-|TRBJ2-3|TRBV7-9|-
TGTGCCAGCAGCTTATTAGAGCGAGATACGCAGTATTTT
CASSLLERDTQYF
>once|TRBJ1-5|TRBV4-2|TRBD1
TGTGCCAGCAGCCAAGGGGACAGGGGCAATTATCAGCCCCAGCATTTT
CASSQGDRGNYQPQHF
>once|TRBJ2-7|TRBV27|TRBD1
TGTGCCAGCAGTTTACGAGGGGGCCCCTACGAGCAGTACTTC
CASSLRGGPYEQYF
>-|TRBJ2-7|TRBV2|TRBD2
TGTGCCAGCAGCCCGGGGGGGTTTCGTTACGAGCAGTACTTC
CASSPGGFRYEQYF
>-|TRBJ2-3|TRBV5-1|-
TGCGCCAGCAGCTTGGGACAGCAGGCAGATACGCAGTATTTT
CASSLGQQADTQYF
>-|TRBJ2-5|TRBV6-5|TRBD2
TGTGCCAGCAGTTACACTAGCGAAGAGACCCAGTACTTC
CASSYTSEETQYF
>-|TRBJ2-7|TRBV7-9|TRBD1
TGTGCCAGCAGCAACCCGGGACAGGACTCCTACGAGCAGTACTTC
CASSNPGQDSYEQYF
>-|TRBJ1-5|TRBV10-3|TRBD1
TGTGCCATCAGGGGGGACAGGTCGGATCAGCCCCAGCATTTT
CAIRGDRSDQPQHF
>few|TRBJ1-5|TRBV4-2|TRBD1
TGTGCCAGCAGCCGAGATCGACAGGGGGATCAGCCCCAGCATTTT
CASSRDRQGDQPQHF
>once|TRBJ1-5|TRBV2|TRBD1
TGTGCCAGCAGTGGACAGGGAGGCAATCAGCCCCAGCATTTT
CASSGQGGNQPQHF
>-|TRBJ1-5|TRBV6-5|-
TGTGCCAGCAGACGCCGGGGAGACAGCAATCAGCCCCAGCATTTT
CASRRRGDSNQPQHF
>once|TRBJ2-1|TRBV7-2|TRBD2
TGTGCCAGCAGACCTAGCGGGGGGGCCTACAATGAGCAGTTCTTC
CASRPSGGAYNEQFF
>-|TRBJ1-1|TRBV2|TRBD1
TGTGCCAGCAGTGGTGTGACAGGGGTGAACACTGAAGCTTTCTTT
CASSGVTGVNTEAFF
>-|TRBJ2-7|TRBV6-5|TRBD1
TGTGCCAGCAGTCGCCCCGGGACAGCCTACGAGCAGTACTTC
CASSRPGTAYEQYF
>-|TRBJ2-5|TRBV19|TRBD1
TGTGCCAGTAGTCACGGACAGGGAGCCCAAGAGACCCAGTACTTC
CASSHGQGAQETQYF
>-|TRBJ2-3|TRBV18|TRBD1
TGTGCCAGCTCTCCCGGGACAGGGAGTACGCAGTATTTT
CASSPGTGSTQYF
>-|TRBJ2-7|TRBV5-1|-
TGCGCCAGCAGCTTGGCAGGGGGGCCATCCTACGAGCAGTACTTC
CASSLAGGPSYEQYF
>-|TRBJ1-1|TRBV28|-
TGTGCCAGCAGTTTCGCAGGACAAACATCCTTTAACACTGAAGCTTTCTTT
CASSFAGQTSFNTEAFF
>once|TRBJ2-7|TRBV9|TRBD1
TGTGCCAGCAGCACTGGACAGGGGATAGGTTACGAGCAGTACTTC
CASSTGQGIGYEQYF
>-|TRBJ2-1|TRBV9|-
TGTGCCAGCAGCGCCAGACAGGCCTCCTACAATGAGCAGTTCTTC
CASSARQASYNEQFF
>-|TRBJ1-1|TRBV11-3|-
TGTGCCAGCAGCTTACTCAGGAACACTGAAGCTTTCTTT
CASSLLRNTEAFF
>-|TRBJ2-7|TRBV6-1|-
TGTGCCAGCAGGGAGCAGGGGGGCGGCTACGAGCAGTACTTC
CASREQGGGYEQYF
>-|TRBJ2-7|TRBV2|TRBD1
TGTGCCAGCTCCGGACAGGGGTACGAGCAGTACTTC
CASSGQGYEQYF
>few|TRBJ2-3|TRBV5-4|TRBD2
TGTGCCAGCAGCTCCCGGGGTAGCGGGAAGACAGATACGCAGTATTTT
CASSSRGSGKTDTQYF
>-|TRBJ2-1|TRBV6-5|-
TGTGCCAGCAGTTACCAGGGGATGATGAACAATGAGCAGTTCTTC
CASSYQGMMNNEQFF
>-|TRBJ1-2|TRBV4-1|TRBD1
TGCGCCAGCACCGACTTCACCGGGACAGGGAGTAAATATGGCTACACCTTC
CASTDFTGTGSKYGYTF